This record covers a single T cell receptor (beta chain). This clonotype occurred a few times. No cognate antigen has been identified for it. Per-base qualities were not stored, and no clone one base away is much larger. Data came from an Illumina HiSeq 1500. TCRdb's own reprocessing of the public reads used fastp at Q25 and MiXCR and kept productive beta chains. Each CDR3 protein appears once, grouped with its most common genes and DNA. The sample table shows roughly 78,000 distinct CDR3 sequences, and roughly 40% are seen once. Jointly, the top ten make up about 92% of the sample. The data stem from a study of T cell repertoires in cytomegalovirus infection (dated by TCRdb to between 2018 and 2020). Study-wide context: Recently identified HLA-C-restricted CMV epitopes, whose presentation resists viral immunomodulation, were targeted by peptide stimulations together with well-studied HLA-B-restricted epitopes. The HLA type of each donor mattered for the analysis, because public TCR beta signatures pointed to carriage of CMV infection along with the matching HLA type.

V sheds 1 base and J sheds 3 bases, leaving 9 bases between their ends. According to the germline V gene, CDR1 reads MGHRA and CDR2 reads YSYEKL. Its CDR3 holds 14 amino acids, cysteine through phenylalanine. The entry retains the CDR3 DNA only, 42 bases that are in frame from base 1. The intended sense of this specimen's treatment or condition label: in vitro stimulation with specific CMV peptide epitopes to enrich CMV-specific T cells. Results and caveats for the whole study, not just this receptor: The ex vivo response was dominated by HLA-C-restricted CMV-specific TCR beta clonotypes, which also provided the single most frequent clonotype in two of eight donors. Cumulative frequency of public TCR beta family members discriminated carriers of CMV infection plus the relevant HLA type in this cohort and an independent 352-donor cohort.

This chain is built from TRBV4-1 and TRBJ1-1; the D gene identity is not certain. The receptor was isolated from a human donor in good health (CMV status not recorded). Some clones in this sample may be carry-over from other donors' samples. The specimen comprised CD8+ T cells from cultured PBMCs, sampled from culture after CMV antigen stimulation. The sequenced DNA: TGCGCCAGCAGCCAAGGCAGCGGCCACACTGAAGCTTTCTTT. It codes for CASSQGSGHTEAFF.